Here is one TCR beta chain with its context. The antigen is unknown. The entry originates in a study of T cell responses to AZD1222 COVID-19 vaccine. Study outcomes and limitations: It should be noted that donors were predominantly white British and more often female, and clonal diversity was possibly underestimated. Repertoires in all cases were sampled only once the peak T cell response had passed. Increases in Spike-specific TCR breadth and depth were seen after two AZD1222 doses. Seropositive status at baseline applied to only five to seven AZD1222 recipients.

V lost 5 bases to trimming and J lost 4 bases, with 14 bases between them. The CDR3 runs 14 residues. CDR1 is SGHTA and CDR2 is FQGNSA in the germline V gene. Assay used: immunoSEQ multiplex PCR; TCRdb lists only in-frame clones, some missing. Of some 140,000 clones detected, 70% to 90% appear once; the ten largest clones hold roughly 2%. The genes are TRBV7-2 and TRBJ1-1; D perhaps matches TRBD1 (5 bases). The source is an adult in good health. Sequences were derived from peripheral blood, sampled on day 0 of AZD1222 vaccination. This CDR3 is CASSTPGRGTEAFF. The CDR3 nucleotides read TGTGCCAGCAGCACCCCGGGAAGGGGCACTGAAGCTTTCTTT.